These T cell receptor beta chains were read from a single sample in a study of blood T cell repertoires in COVID-19. Libraries were prepared by immunoSEQ multiplex PCR; TCRdb keeps only in-frame clonotypes and omits some of them. The sample lists 70,000 to 80,000 clones, about 89% occurring once. The sample was peripheral blood. Source of these receptors: a woman in her sixties with acute or convalescent COVID-19. Each CDR3 is given with its conserved first and last residue. The D gene is left open where the match is weak.

-,14,TRBV3-1/TRBV3-2,TRBJ1-1,CASSQVQGIAEAFF
TRBD1,16,TRBV6-4,TRBJ2-3,CASSDSGTGSPDTQYF
-,13,TRBV29-1,TRBJ2-1,CSVDWQGTNEQFF
-,14,TRBV7-3,TRBJ2-2,CASSLKGDTGELFF
TRBD1,14,TRBV18,TRBJ2-7,CASSPGTGTYEQYF
TRBD2,15,TRBV15,TRBJ2-1,CATSRDSGGANEQFF
-,15,TRBV18,TRBJ1-1,CASSPDEALGTEAFF
TRBD1,15,TRBV19,TRBJ1-5,CASSITTGDNQPQHF
TRBD1,15,TRBV6-6,TRBJ2-7,CASSQSGTASYEQYF
-,15,TRBV28,TRBJ1-5,CASSLARVGNQPQHF
TRBD1,13,TRBV28,TRBJ1-2,CASTWGQGRGYTF
TRBD1,14,TRBV6-5,TRBJ1-1,CASRGQGRDTEAFF
TRBD1,15,TRBV5-4,TRBJ1-6,CASSSQGGGNSPLHF
-,15,TRBV19,TRBJ2-7,CASSQGLGSSYEQYF
-,13,TRBV12-3/TRBV12-4,TRBJ1-1,CASSLALGRDAFF
TRBD1,13,TRBV15,TRBJ2-7,CATSRGQEYEQYF
-,12,TRBV2,TRBJ1-2,CASRGAQKGPNF
-,14,TRBV4-2,TRBJ1-2,CASSQEGRDYGYTF
-,11,TRBV5-6,TRBJ2-3,CASSLLNTQYF
TRBD2,15,TRBV6-5,TRBJ2-1,CASSYLAGENNEQFF
TRBD2,14,TRBV7-3,TRBJ2-1,CASSLGRGVHEQFF
-,11,TRBV20-1,TRBJ2-3,CSAQHSDTQYF
-,14,TRBV11-2,TRBJ1-6,CASSLDQNNSPLHF
-,12,TRBV5-1,TRBJ1-1,CASSAGNTEAFF
TRBD2,14,TRBV7-8,TRBJ2-3,CASSISGGTDTQYF
-,15,TRBV6-1,TRBJ2-3,CASSDRDRLTDTQYF
-,16,TRBV19,TRBJ1-6,CASSIVGDPYNSPLHF
-,14,TRBV11-2,TRBJ2-5,CASSSLGGQETQYF
TRBD2,16,TRBV29-1,TRBJ2-1,CSVEDRGRGGKNEQFF
TRBD1,13,TRBV12-3/TRBV12-4,TRBJ2-7,CASSTTGASEQYF
TRBD2,18,TRBV19,TRBJ2-3,CASSIAPPISGGLDTQYF
TRBD2,16,TRBV9,TRBJ2-1,CASSVVGSGGVNEQFF
-,15,TRBV19,TRBJ2-1,CASSIAPGLNNEQFF
TRBD1,14,TRBV3-1/TRBV3-2,TRBJ2-5,CASSQRQGLETQYF
TRBD2,14,TRBV3-1/TRBV3-2,TRBJ2-1,CASVGGGDYNEQFF
-,18,TRBV18,TRBJ1-4,CASSPRNGGDATNEKLFF
TRBD2,14,TRBV9,TRBJ2-5,CASSARGGEEDQYF
-,13,TRBV25-1,TRBJ2-7,CASALGGSYEQYF
TRBD1,17,TRBV10-3,TRBJ2-3,CAISESTGAISTDTQYF
TRBD1,15,TRBV6-5,TRBJ1-4,CASSRSGTGREKLFF
TRBD2,18,TRBV24-1,TRBJ2-5,CATSDPKTSGGTSETQYF
-,14,TRBV7-9,TRBJ1-4,CASSLNVAEEKLFF
-,13,TRBV3-1/TRBV3-2,TRBJ2-2,CASSQDIAGELFF
TRBD1,19,TRBV5-1,TRBJ2-7,CASSPKDRDRAVRYYEQYF
-,15,TRBV7-2,TRBJ2-3,CASSPMTISTDTQYF
TRBD1,14,TRBV5-1,TRBJ1-3,CASSTGQGTYTIYF
TRBD1,17,TRBV29-1,TRBJ2-1,CSVEDLGRGTGANEQFF
TRBD1,16,TRBV5-1,TRBJ2-5,CASSFRGPSSQETQYF
-,16,TRBV19,TRBJ2-1,CASSIDSGEGYNEQFF
TRBD2,16,TRBV15,TRBJ2-3,CATSSTSGGASDTQYF
-,15,TRBV25-1,TRBJ1-2,CASSPPGSQVYGYTF
-,17,TRBV7-9,TRBJ1-1,CASSSHTPAGAGTEAFF
-,13,TRBV3-1/TRBV3-2,TRBJ2-1,CASSPPLDNEQFF
-,14,TRBV6-5,TRBJ1-1,CASRYRERTIEAFF
TRBD2,14,TRBV5-1,TRBJ2-5,CASSTLAGGETQYF
TRBD1,14,TRBV5-4,TRBJ1-1,CASSRRTGDTEAFF
TRBD2,13,TRBV7-9,TRBJ2-3,CAGGGRSTDTQYF